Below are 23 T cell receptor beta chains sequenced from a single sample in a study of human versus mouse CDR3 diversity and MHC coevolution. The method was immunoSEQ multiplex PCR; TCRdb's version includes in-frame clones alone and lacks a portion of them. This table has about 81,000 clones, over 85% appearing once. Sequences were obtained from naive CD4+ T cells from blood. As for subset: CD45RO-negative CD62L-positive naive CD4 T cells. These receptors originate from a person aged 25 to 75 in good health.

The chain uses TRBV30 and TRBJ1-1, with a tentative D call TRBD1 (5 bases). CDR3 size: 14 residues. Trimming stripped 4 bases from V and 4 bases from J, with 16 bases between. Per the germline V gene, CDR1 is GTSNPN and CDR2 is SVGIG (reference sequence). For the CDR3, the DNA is TGTGCCTGGACTTTAGGGGATTTCTTCACTGAAGCTTTCTTT. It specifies CAWTLGDFFTEAFF.

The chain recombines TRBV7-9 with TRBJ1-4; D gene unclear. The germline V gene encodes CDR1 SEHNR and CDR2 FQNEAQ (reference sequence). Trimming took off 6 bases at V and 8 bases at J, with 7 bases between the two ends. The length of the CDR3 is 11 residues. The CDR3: CASSKSEKLFF. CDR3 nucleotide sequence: TGTGCCAGCAGTAAATCCGAAAAACTGTTTTTT.

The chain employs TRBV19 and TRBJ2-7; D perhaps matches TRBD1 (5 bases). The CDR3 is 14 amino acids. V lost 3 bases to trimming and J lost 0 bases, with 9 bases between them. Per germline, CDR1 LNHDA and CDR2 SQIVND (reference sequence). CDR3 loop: CASSIWGSSYEQYF. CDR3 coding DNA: TGTGCCAGTAGTATTTGGGGCAGCTCCTACGAGCAGTACTTC.

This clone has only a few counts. CDR3 coding DNA: TGTGCCAGCAGCTTGACGGGGGGCAGTAAGGCTAATGAAAAACTGTTTTTT. Encoded protein: CASSLTGGSKANEKLFF. The chain uses TRBV5-8 and TRBJ1-4; D might be TRBD1 (6 bases). V lost 1 base to trimming and J lost 3 bases, with 16 bases between them. Germline CDR1 SGHTS, CDR2 YDEGEE. CDR3 length: 17 amino acids.

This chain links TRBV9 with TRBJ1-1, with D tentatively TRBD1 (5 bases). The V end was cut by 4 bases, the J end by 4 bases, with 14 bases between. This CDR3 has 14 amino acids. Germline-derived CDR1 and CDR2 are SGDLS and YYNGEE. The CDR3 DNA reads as TGTGCCAGCAGCCCCCGGGGGGGGGTCACTGAAGCTTTCTTT. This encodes CASSPRGGVTEAFF.

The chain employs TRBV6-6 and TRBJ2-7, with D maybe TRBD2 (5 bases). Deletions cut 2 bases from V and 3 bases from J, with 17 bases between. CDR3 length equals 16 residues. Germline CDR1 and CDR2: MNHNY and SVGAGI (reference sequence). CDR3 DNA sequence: TGTGCCAGCAGTTACGGCGCAGGAGGAAATAGCTACGAGCAGTACTTC. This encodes CASSYGAGGNSYEQYF.

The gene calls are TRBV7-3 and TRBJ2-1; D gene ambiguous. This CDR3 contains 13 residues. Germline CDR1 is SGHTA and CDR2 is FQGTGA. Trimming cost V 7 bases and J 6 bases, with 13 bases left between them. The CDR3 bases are TGTGCCAGCACCGCTCCTTCGGGCAATGAGCAGTTCTTC. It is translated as CASTAPSGNEQFF. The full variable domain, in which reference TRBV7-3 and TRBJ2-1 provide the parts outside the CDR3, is GAGVSQTPSNKVTEKGKYVELRCDPISGHTALYWYRQSLGQGPEFLIYFQGTGAADDSGLPNDRFFAVRPEGSVSTLKIQRTERGDSAVYLCASTAPSGNEQFFGPGTRLTVL.

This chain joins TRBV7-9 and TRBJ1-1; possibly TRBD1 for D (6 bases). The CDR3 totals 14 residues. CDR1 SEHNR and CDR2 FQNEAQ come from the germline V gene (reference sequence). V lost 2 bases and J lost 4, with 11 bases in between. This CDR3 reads CASSLNAGATEAFF. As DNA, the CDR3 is TGTGCCAGCAGCTTAAACGCAGGGGCCACTGAAGCTTTCTTT. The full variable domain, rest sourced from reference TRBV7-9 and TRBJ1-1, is DTGVSQNPRHKITKRGQNVTFRCDPISEHNRLYWYRQTLGQGPEFLTYFQNEAQLEKSRLLSDRFSAERPKGSFSTLEIQRTEQGDSAMYLCASSLNAGATEAFFGQGTRLTVV.

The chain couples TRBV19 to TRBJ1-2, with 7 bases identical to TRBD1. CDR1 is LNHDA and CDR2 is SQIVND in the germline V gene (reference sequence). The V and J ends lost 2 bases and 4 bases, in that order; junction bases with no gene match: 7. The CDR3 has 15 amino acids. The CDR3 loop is CASSIPPGTVYGYTF. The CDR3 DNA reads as TGTGCCAGTAGTATACCGCCCGGGACAGTCTATGGCTACACCTTC.

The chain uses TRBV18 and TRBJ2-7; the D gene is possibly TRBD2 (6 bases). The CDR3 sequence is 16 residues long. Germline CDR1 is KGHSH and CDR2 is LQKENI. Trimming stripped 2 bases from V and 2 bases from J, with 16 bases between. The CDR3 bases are TGTGCCAGCTCACCATTGATGGGTGGGGGGACCTACGAGCAGTACTTC. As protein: CASSPLMGGGTYEQYF.

The CDR3 loop reads CASRSQGANTEAFF. Here the CDR3 DNA reads TGTGCCAGTAGATCACAGGGGGCGAACACTGAAGCTTTCTTT. This chain connects TRBV19 to TRBJ1-1, with 9 bases fitting TRBD1. V was clipped by 6 bases and J by 1 base; unmatched bases: 3. The CDR3 loop spans 14 amino acids. CDR1 and CDR2 (germline): LNHDA, SQIVND (reference sequence).

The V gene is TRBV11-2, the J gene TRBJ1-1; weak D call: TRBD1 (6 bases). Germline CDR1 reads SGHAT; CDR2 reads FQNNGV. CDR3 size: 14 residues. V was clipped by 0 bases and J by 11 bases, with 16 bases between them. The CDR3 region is CASSLDWVRGAAFF. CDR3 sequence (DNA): TGTGCCAGCAGCTTAGATTGGGTGCGGGGGGCGGCTTTCTTT.

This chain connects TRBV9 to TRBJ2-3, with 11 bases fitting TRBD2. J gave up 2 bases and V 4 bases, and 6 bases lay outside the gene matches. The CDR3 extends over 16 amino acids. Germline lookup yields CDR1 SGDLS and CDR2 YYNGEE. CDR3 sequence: CASSLGTSGLTDTQYF. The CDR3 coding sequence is TGTGCCAGCAGCCTTGGGACTAGCGGCCTCACAGATACGCAGTATTTT.

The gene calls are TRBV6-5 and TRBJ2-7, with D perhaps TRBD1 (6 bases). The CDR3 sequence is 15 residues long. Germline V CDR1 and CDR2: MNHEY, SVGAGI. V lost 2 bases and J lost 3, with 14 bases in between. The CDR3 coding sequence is TGTGCCAGCAGTTACACTACCGGGACACGCTACGAGCAGTACTTC. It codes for CASSYTTGTRYEQYF.

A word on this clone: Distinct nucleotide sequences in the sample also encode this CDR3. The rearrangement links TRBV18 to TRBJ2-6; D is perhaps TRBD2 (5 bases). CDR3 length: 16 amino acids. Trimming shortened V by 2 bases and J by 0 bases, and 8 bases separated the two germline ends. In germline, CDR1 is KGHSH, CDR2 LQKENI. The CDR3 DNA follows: TGTGCCAGCTCACCAGGACTGCCCTCTGGGGCCAACGTCCTGACTTTC. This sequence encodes CASSPGLPSGANVLTF.

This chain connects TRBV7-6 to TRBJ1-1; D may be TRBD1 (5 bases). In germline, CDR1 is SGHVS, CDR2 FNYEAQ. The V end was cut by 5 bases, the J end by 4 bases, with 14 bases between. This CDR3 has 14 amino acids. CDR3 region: CASSRGEEGTEAFF. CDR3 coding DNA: TGTGCCAGCAGCCGGGGGGAGGAGGGCACTGAAGCTTTCTTT.

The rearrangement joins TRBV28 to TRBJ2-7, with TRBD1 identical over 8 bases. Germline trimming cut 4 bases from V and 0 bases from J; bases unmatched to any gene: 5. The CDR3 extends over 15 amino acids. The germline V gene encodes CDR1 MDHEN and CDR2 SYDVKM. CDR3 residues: CASSSTGQGSYEQYF. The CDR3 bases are TGTGCCAGCAGTTCCACCGGACAGGGCTCCTACGAGCAGTACTTC.

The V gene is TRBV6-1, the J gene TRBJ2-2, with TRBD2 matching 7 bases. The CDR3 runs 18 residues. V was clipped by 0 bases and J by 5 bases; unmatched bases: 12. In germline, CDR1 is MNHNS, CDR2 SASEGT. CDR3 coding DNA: TGTGCCAGCAGTGAAGCGCTTGGGGGGAGGGCCGGAACCGGGGAGCTGTTTTTT. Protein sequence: CASSEALGGRAGTGELFF.

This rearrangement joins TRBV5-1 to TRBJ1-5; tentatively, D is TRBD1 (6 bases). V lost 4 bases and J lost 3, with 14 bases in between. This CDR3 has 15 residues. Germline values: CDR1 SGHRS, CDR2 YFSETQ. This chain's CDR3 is CASSPVTGPNQPQHF. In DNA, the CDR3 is TGCGCCAGCAGCCCGGTGACAGGTCCCAATCAGCCCCAGCATTTT.

CDR3 bases: TGTGCCAGCAGTTTGGGGGGACAGGGATTTTACGAGCAGTACTTC. Its protein is CASSLGGQGFYEQYF. The J gene is TRBJ2-7, the V gene TRBV28; TRBD1 agrees at 9 bases. Germline trimming cut 3 bases from V and 4 bases from J; bases unmatched to any gene: 7. The CDR3 contains 15 residues. Germline CDR1 and CDR2: MDHEN and SYDVKM.

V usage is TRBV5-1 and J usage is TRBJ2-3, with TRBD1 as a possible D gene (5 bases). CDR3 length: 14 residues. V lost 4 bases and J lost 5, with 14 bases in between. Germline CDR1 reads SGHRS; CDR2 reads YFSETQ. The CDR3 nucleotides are TGCGCCAGCAGCCTAGGACCAGGGAAAGATACGCAGTATTTT. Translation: CASSLGPGKDTQYF.

The CDR3 loop reads CASNNTDTQYF. DNA of the CDR3: TGTGCCAGCAACAACACAGATACGCAGTATTTT. The rearrangement uses TRBV9 and TRBJ2-3, with D uncertain. Trimming took 6 bases from V and 2 from J, leaving 4 bases between them. The CDR3 length is 11 residues. The germline CDR1 and CDR2 sequences are SGDLS and YYNGEE. Looking up the rest from reference TRBV9 and TRBJ2-3 gives the full variable domain: DSGVTQTPKHLITATGQRVTLRCSPRSGDLSVYWYQQSLDQGLQFLIQYYNGEERAKGNILERFSAQQFPDLHSELNLSSLELGDSALYFCASNNTDTQYFGPGTRLTVL.

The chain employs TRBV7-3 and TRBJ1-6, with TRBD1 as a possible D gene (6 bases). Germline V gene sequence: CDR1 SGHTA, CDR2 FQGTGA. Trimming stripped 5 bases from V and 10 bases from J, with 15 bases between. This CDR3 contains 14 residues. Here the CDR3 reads CASSLNGGRSPLHF. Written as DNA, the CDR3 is TGTGCCAGCAGCCTGAACGGGGGGCGGTCACCCCTCCACTTT.